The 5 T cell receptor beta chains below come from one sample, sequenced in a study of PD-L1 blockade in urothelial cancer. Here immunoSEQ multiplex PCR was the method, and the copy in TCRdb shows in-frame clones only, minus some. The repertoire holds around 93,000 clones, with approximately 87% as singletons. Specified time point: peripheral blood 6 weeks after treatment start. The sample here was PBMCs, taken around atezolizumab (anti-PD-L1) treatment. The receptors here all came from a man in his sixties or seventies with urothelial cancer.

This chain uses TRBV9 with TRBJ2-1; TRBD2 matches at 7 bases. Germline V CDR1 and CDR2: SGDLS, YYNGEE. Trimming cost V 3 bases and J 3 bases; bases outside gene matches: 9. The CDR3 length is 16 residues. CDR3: CASSAPGASGYNEQFF. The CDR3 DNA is TGTGCCAGCAGCGCCCCTGGGGCTAGCGGCTACAATGAGCAGTTCTTC.

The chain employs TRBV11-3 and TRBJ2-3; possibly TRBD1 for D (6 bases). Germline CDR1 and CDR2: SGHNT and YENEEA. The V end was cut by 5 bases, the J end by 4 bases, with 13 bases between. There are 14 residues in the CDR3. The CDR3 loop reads CASSPEQGSDTQYF. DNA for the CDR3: TGTGCCAGCAGCCCAGAACAGGGTTCAGATACGCAGTATTTT.

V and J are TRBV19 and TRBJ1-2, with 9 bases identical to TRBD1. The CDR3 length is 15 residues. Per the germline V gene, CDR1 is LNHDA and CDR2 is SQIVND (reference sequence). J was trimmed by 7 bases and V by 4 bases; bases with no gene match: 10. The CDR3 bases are TGTGCCAGTAGTACCTTTACAGGGGGCCCGGGTGGCTACACCTTC. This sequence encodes CASSTFTGGPGGYTF.

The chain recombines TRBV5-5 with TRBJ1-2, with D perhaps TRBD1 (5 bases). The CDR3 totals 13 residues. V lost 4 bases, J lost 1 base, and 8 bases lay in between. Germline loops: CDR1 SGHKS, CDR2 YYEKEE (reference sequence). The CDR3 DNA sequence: TGTGCCAGCAGCCCCGACAGTAACTATGGCTACACCTTC. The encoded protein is CASSPDSNYGYTF.

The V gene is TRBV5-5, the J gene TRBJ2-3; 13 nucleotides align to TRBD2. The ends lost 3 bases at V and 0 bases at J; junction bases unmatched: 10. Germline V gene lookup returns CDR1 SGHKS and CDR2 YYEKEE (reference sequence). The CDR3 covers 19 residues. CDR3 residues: CASSSPPGTSGVSTDTQYF. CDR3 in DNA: TGTGCCAGCAGCTCGCCCCCCGGGACTAGCGGGGTTAGCACAGATACGCAGTATTTT.